Described below is a single T cell receptor (beta chain) sequence and its context. These data originate in a study of OX40 agonist ivuxolimab in advanced cancers. CDR1 SQVTM and CDR2 ANQGSEA come from the germline V gene. The CDR3 is made up of 13 amino acids. V was pared by 1 base and J by 8 bases, with 12 bases between. The method was immunoSEQ multiplex PCR; TCRdb's version includes in-frame clones alone and lacks a portion of them. The sample carries 71,000 or so clones, approximately 89% recorded once. The chain carries TRBV29-1 and TRBJ2-1; weak D call: TRBD1 (5 bases). The sequence was collected from an adult with an advanced solid tumor such as melanoma, head and neck, liver or kidney cancer. The material was CD4+ or CD8+ T cells sorted from blood, obtained in a trial of the OX40 agonist ivuxolimab. CDR3: CSVEVQGKYEQFF. CDR3 bases: TGCAGCGTTGAAGTCCAGGGAAAATATGAGCAGTTCTTC.